This T cell receptor beta chain was recorded in a study of cytomegalovirus exposure and HLA in healthy donors. Healthy donors of bone marrow made up the group. Broader study findings: Productive rates of about 87% or about 30% were seen for most TCR beta V segments in an earlier analysis. Within the data, a cluster of highly shared sequence variants was likely a sequencing artifact.

PCR was performed using 60 Vbeta and 13 Jbeta primers. This table comes from immunoSEQ multiplex PCR, and its TCRdb copy is limited to in-frame clones, with some not included. The sample has about 190,000 clones; roughly 74% are singletons. A word on this clone: Its cognate antigen is unknown.

This CDR3 comprises 14 residues. The germline gives CDR1 SGDLS, CDR2 YYNGEE. This chain joins TRBV9 and TRBJ2-5, with 9 bases identical to TRBD1. Gene TRBJ2-7 matches the end of the DNA better, so the J call may be wrong. The material sequenced was PBMCs. The clonotype was recovered from a woman in her twenties or thirties in good health and CMV-seropositive. The DNA for the CDR3 is TGTGCCAGCAGCTTCCGGGGACAGGGTTTCGAGCAGTACTTC. Protein product: CASSFRGQGFEQYF.